This TCR beta chain was captured by sequencing in a study of somatic mutations in cytotoxic T cells in rheumatoid arthritis. Across the whole study: Blood from the patient (about 33 ml EDTA) was drawn right after diagnosis, pretreatment.

About this clone: What it binds is unknown.

Findings and limits, study-wide: Patients with a largest CD8+ clone exceeding 20% of CD8+ cells numbered about an eighth of the roughly 65. Age-matched healthy controls and rheumatoid arthritis patients had CD8+ T-cell clonality that did not differ significantly. CD8+ clonality rose with age in rheumatoid arthritis patients, not healthy controls.

Germline CDR1 SGHDT, CDR2 YYEEEE. Trimming removed 4 bases at V and 4 bases at J, with 14 bases between. The CDR3 contains 14 residues. Produced via immunoSEQ multiplex PCR; TCRdb's table is partial and in-frame only. Of 15,000 to 20,000 clones listed, over 60% are singletons. This sequence was found in an adult with rheumatoid arthritis. Material for sequencing was CD8+ T cells sorted from blood. The chain carries TRBV5-6 and TRBJ1-2; D not certain. Here the CDR3 DNA reads TGTGCCAGCAGCCCCACCGCGCACGGCTATGGCTACACCTTC. It encodes CASSPTAHGYGYTF.